These 5 T cell receptor beta chains share one sample of origin, sequenced in a study of technical replicates of blood from a few donors. Profiled with immunoSEQ multiplex PCR; TCRdb holds only in-frame clones, not every one. Of 60,000 to 80,000 clones listed, approximately 90% are singletons. The specimen was PBMCs. The source is a human donor in good health. Some clones in this sample may be carry-over from other donors' samples.

The V gene is TRBV4-3, the J gene TRBJ2-3, with D perhaps matching TRBD2 (5 bases). Per the germline V gene, CDR1 is LGHNA and CDR2 is YSLEER. The CDR3 runs 14 residues. V gave up 3 bases and J gave up 5 bases, with 12 bases separating them. DNA for the CDR3: TGCGCCAGCAGCCACGATCCGAGGGTAGATACGCAGTATTTT. As protein: CASSHDPRVDTQYF.

The genes are TRBV7-2 and TRBJ1-3; 8 nucleotides align to TRBD1. J lost 0 bases, V lost 2 bases, and 12 bases had no gene match. There are 19 residues in the CDR3. The V gene's germline CDR1 is SGHTA and CDR2 FQGNSA. CDR3 region: CASSLSGRTGKSSGNTIYF. The CDR3 DNA follows: TGTGCCAGCAGCTTATCAGGGCGGACAGGGAAGAGCTCTGGAAACACCATATATTTT.

The J gene is TRBJ2-7, the V gene TRBV18, with 9 bases fitting TRBD1. The CDR3 loop spans 13 amino acids. From germline, CDR1 is KGHSH and CDR2 LQKENI. The V and J ends lost 4 bases and 7 bases, in that order; junction bases with no gene match: 5. The CDR3 DNA is TGTGCCAGCTCACTCGGGACAGGGCGAGAGCAGTACTTC. It yields the protein CASSLGTGREQYF.

The rearrangement uses TRBV2 and TRBJ2-5, with 9 bases lining up with TRBD1. CDR3 length: 14 residues. Germline V gives CDR1 SNHLY, CDR2 FYNNEI. V trimming: 6 bases; J trimming: 5 bases; junction bases outside the gene matches: 7. The CDR3 DNA reads TGTGCCAGCAGGCCGGACAGGGGCGGGGAGACCCAGTACTTC. This sequence encodes CASRPDRGGETQYF.

This clone appeared once. In DNA, the CDR3 is TGTGCCTGCGAAAGGGGGGGCTATAATTCACCCCTCCACTTT. Translation: CACERGGYNSPLHF. The genes are TRBV30 and TRBJ1-6; possibly TRBD1 for D (6 bases). V shed 6 bases and J shed 3 bases, with 12 bases lying between them. The length of the CDR3 is 14 residues. CDR1 is GTSNPN and CDR2 is SVGIG in the germline V gene (reference sequence). Combining the CDR3 with reference TRBV30 and TRBJ1-6 gives the whole variable domain SQTIHQWPATLVQPVGSPLSLECTVEGTSNPNLYWYRQAAGRGLQLLFYSVGIGQISSEVPQNLSASRPQDRQFILSSKKLLLSDSGFYLCACERGGYNSPLHFGNGTRLTVT.